The T cell receptor beta chain under discussion was sequenced for a study of T cell responses to AZD1222 COVID-19 vaccine. Sequencing used immunoSEQ multiplex PCR; TCRdb keeps in-frame clones, though not all of them. This sample yields over 90,000 clones, of which around 90% are seen a single time; about 3% belongs to the top ten. This clone occurred once. Its specificity is not known. Study results and limitations: Spike-spanning, vaccine-associated CD4 TCRs were dominant at 160-218 and 743-854.

CDR3 length: 16 amino acids. The germline V and J ends were trimmed by 5 bases and 4 bases, with 20 bases remaining between them. Germline V gene lookup returns CDR1 MGHRA and CDR2 YSYEKL. Timing groups of about 4 and about 12 weeks for second doses were pooled. The source of this sequence is an adult who received the AZD1222 COVID-19 vaccine. The chain combines TRBV4-1 with TRBJ2-5; D gene unclear. Sequenced here: peripheral blood, sampled 28 days after the second AZD1222 dose. The CDR3 sequence is CASSSLHGYIGETQYF. The CDR3 DNA reads TGCGCCAGCAGCTCCCTCCACGGGTACATAGGAGAGACCCAGTACTTC.